This TCR beta chain was observed in a study of cytomegalovirus exposure and HLA in healthy donors. Study-level findings and limits: In vitro confirmation showed a few CMV-associated chains to be CMV antigen specific. What was likely a sequencing artifact was a cluster of highly shared sequence variants. TCR beta chains numbering 150 to 200 were designated cytomegalovirus-associated.

About this clone: Its antigen is not identified.

Vbeta (60) and Jbeta (13) primers were used in the PCR. Here immunoSEQ multiplex PCR was the method, and the copy in TCRdb shows in-frame clones only, minus some. The table lists some 200,000 clones. Germline V gene data show CDR1 as SGHNT and CDR2 as YYREEE (reference sequence). The CDR3 has 13 amino acids. V dropped 1 base and J dropped 6 bases, with 9 bases sitting between them. The TCR was taken from a woman under 30 in good health and CMV-seropositive. The sequenced sample consisted of PBMCs. The rearrangement links TRBV5-4 to TRBJ2-3; D is unresolved. The CDR3 DNA sequence: TGTGCCAGCAGCTTGAAAGTGGAGGATACGCAGTATTTT. Translating it yields CASSLKVEDTQYF.